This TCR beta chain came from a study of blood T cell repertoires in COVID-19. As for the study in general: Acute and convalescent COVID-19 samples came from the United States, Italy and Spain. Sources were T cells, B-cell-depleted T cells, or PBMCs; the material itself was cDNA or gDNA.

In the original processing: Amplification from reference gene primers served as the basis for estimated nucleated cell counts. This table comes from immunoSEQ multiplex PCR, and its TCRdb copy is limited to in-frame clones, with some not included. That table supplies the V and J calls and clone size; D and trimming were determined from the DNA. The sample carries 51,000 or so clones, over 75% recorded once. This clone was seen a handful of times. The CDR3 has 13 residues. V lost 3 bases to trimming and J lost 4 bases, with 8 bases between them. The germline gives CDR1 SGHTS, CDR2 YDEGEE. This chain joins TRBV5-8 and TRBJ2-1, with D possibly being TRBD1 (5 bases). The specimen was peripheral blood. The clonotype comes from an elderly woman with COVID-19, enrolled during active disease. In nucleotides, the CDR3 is TGTGCCAGCAGCTCCAACAGGTACAATGAGCAGTTCTTC. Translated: CASSSNRYNEQFF. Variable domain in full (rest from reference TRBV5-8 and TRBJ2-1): EAGVTQSPTHLIKTRGQQATLRCSPISGHTSVYWYQQALGLGLQFLLWYDEGEERNRGNFPPRFSGRQFPNYSSELNVNALELEDSALYLCASSSNRYNEQFFGPGTRLTVL.